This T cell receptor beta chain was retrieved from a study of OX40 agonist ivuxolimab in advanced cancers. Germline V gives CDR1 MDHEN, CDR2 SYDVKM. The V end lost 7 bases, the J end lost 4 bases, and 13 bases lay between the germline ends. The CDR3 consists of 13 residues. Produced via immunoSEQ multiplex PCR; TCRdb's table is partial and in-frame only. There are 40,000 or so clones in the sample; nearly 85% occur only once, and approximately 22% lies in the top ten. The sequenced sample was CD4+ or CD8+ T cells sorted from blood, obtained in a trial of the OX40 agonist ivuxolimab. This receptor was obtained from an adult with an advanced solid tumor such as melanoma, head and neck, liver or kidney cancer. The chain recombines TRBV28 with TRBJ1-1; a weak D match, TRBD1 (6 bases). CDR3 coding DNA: TGTGCCAGCATAAAACAGGGCGTCACTGAAGCTTTCTTT. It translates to CASIKQGVTEAFF.